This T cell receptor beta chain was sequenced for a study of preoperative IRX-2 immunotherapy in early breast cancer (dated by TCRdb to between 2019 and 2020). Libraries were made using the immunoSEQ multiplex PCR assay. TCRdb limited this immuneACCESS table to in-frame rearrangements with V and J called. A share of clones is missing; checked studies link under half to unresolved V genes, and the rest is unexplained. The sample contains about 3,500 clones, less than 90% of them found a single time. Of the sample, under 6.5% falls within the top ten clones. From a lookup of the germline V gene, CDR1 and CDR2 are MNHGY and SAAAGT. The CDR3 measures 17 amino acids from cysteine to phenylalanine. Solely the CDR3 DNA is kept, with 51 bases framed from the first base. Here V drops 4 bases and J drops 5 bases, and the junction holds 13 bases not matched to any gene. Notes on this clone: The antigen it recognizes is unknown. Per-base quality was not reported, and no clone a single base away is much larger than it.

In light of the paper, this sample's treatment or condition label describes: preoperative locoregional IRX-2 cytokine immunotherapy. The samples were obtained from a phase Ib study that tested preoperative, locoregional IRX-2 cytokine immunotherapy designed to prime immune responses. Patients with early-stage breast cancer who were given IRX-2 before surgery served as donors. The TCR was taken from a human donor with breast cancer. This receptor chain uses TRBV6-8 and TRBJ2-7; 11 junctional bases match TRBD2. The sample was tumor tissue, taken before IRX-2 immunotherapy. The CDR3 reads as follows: CASSSHSVSGRDNEQYF. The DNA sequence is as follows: TGTGCCAGCAGTTCACACTCCGTTAGCGGGAGGGACAACGAGCAGTACTTC.